Described below is a single T cell receptor (beta chain) sequence and its context. A read error may explain this, as a much larger clone is one base away. TCRdb's table, derived via immunoSEQ multiplex PCR, lists solely in-frame clones and lacks some. The repertoire holds about 500,000 clones, 70% to 80% seen once, with about 11% in the top ten. The entry originates in a study of shared clonotypes between healthy human individuals. Germline CDR1 SGHRS, CDR2 YFSETQ. The CDR3 has 14 residues. This clonotype was obtained from a woman aged 35 to 49 in good health. Some clones in this sample may be carry-over from other donors' samples. Sequenced input: PBMCs. The rearrangement links TRBV5-1 to TRBJ2-2; tentative D call: TRBD2 (6 bases). The CDR3 is CASSLGSAWGVLFF. CDR3 DNA: TGCGCCAGCAGCTTGGGTAGCGCCTGGGGGGTGCTGTTTTTT. The variable domain in full, with the rest retrieved from reference TRBV5-1 and TRBJ2-2, is KAGVTQTPRYLIKTRGQQVTLSCSPISGHRSVSWYQQTPGQGLQFLFEYFSETQRNKGNFPGRFSGRQFSNSRSEMNVSTLELGDSALYLCASSLGSAWGVLFFGEGSRLTVL.